Presented here are 26 T cell receptor beta chains from one specimen sequenced in a study of blood T cell repertoires in COVID-19. The table came from immunoSEQ multiplex PCR; TCRdb's copy has only in-frame clones and leaves some out. The table includes around 250,000 clones, about 82% detected once. Sequencing used peripheral blood. These TCRs come from a man aged 50 to 60 with active or convalescent COVID-19.

The J gene is TRBJ1-5, the V gene TRBV7-2; tentatively, D is TRBD1 (5 bases). V dropped 1 base and J dropped 11 bases, with 18 bases sitting between them. The CDR3 is 15 residues long. From germline, CDR1 is SGHTA and CDR2 FQGNSA. CDR3 protein: CASSLDHTAGRAQHF. In nucleotides, the CDR3 is TGTGCCAGCAGCTTAGACCATACGGCGGGACGGGCCCAGCATTTT.

The V call is TRBV19, the J call TRBJ1-1; 7 nucleotides line up with TRBD1. V dropped 4 bases and J dropped 4; count of bases not matched to a gene: 6. The CDR3 runs to 14 residues. Germline CDR1 and CDR2: LNHDA and SQIVND (reference sequence). Here the CDR3 reads CASSTDREVTEAFF. CDR3 DNA: TGTGCCAGTAGTACCGACAGGGAGGTCACTGAAGCTTTCTTT.

The CDR3 DNA reads TGTGCCACCAGCCCCAGGGGAGGGAGTGCAACTAATGAAAAACTGTTTTTT. It yields the protein CATSPRGGSATNEKLFF. V is TRBV15 and J is TRBJ1-4, with D perhaps TRBD1 (6 bases). Trimming cost V 5 bases and J 0 bases, with 16 bases left between them. Germline lookup yields CDR1 LNHNV and CDR2 YYDKDF (reference sequence). The CDR3 runs to 17 residues. Variable domain in full (rest from reference TRBV15 and TRBJ1-4): DAMVIQNPRYQVTQFGKPVTLSCSQTLNHNVMYWYQQKSSQAPKLLFHYYDKDFNNEADTPDNFQSRRPNTSFCFLDIRSPGLGDTAMYLCATSPRGGSATNEKLFFGSGTQLSVL.

The chain links TRBV7-9 to TRBJ2-7; D unclear. The length of the CDR3 is 13 residues. Trimming removed 5 bases at V and 5 bases at J, with 13 bases between. Per germline, CDR1 SEHNR and CDR2 FQNEAQ (reference sequence). The CDR3 loop reads CASSLPGRDEQYF. DNA for the CDR3: TGTGCCAGCAGCCTCCCGGGTCGAGACGAGCAGTACTTC.

This chain's CDR3 is CASKSGSSDTQYF. In DNA, the CDR3 is TGTGCCAGTAAGAGCGGGAGTTCGGATACGCAGTATTTT. This sequence joins TRBV19 and TRBJ2-3; TRBD2 aligns across 8 bases. V dropped 7 bases and J dropped 6; count of bases not matched to a gene: 6. The CDR3 has 13 amino acids. Germline V CDR1 and CDR2: LNHDA, SQIVND (reference sequence).

This chain links TRBV5-1 with TRBJ2-1; D gene uncertain. CDR1 and CDR2 from the germline V gene are SGHRS and YFSETQ. The CDR3 sequence is 15 residues long. Trimming pared 0 bases from V and 0 bases from J, leaving 7 bases between. The CDR3 here is CASSLETFSYNEQFF. The CDR3 region has the DNA TGCGCCAGCAGCTTGGAAACTTTCTCCTACAATGAGCAGTTCTTC.

V and J are TRBV3-1 (or the pseudogene TRBV3-2) and TRBJ2-2; no definite D call. The CDR3 is 15 amino acids. Trimming took off 3 bases at V and 0 bases at J, with 8 bases between the two ends. Per germline, CDR1 LGHDT and CDR2 YNNKEL (reference sequence). The CDR3, as DNA: TGTGCCAGCAGCCACTATTCCGCGAACACCGGGGAGCTGTTTTTT. Its translation is CASSHYSANTGELFF.

The chain couples TRBV5-1 to TRBJ1-1; no reliable D call. The CDR3 runs to 14 residues. The V end lost 4 bases, the J end lost 4 bases, and 14 bases lay between the germline ends. CDR1 and CDR2 (germline): SGHRS, YFSETQ. The CDR3 here is CASSLNQRGTEAFF. The CDR3 region has the DNA TGCGCCAGCAGCCTTAATCAACGGGGCACTGAAGCTTTCTTT.

The chain has TRBV5-1 and TRBJ2-4, with D possibly matching TRBD1 (6 bases). Trimming took off 2 bases at V and 6 bases at J, with 15 bases between the two ends. This CDR3 has 15 amino acids. Germline V gene lookup returns CDR1 SGHRS and CDR2 YFSETQ. Here the CDR3 DNA reads TGCGCCAGCAGCTTCGCAACAGGGTGGAGAAACATTCAGTACTTC. It yields the protein CASSFATGWRNIQYF. The complete variable domain, with remaining parts taken from reference TRBV5-1 and TRBJ2-4, reads KAGVTQTPRYLIKTRGQQVTLSCSPISGHRSVSWYQQTPGQGLQFLFEYFSETQRNKGNFPGRFSGRQFSNSRSEMNVSTLELGDSALYLCASSFATGWRNIQYFGAGTRLSVL.

The chain uses TRBV9 and TRBJ2-1; TRBD2 aligns across 10 bases. The ends lost 5 bases at V and 3 bases at J; junction bases unmatched: 5. CDR3 size: 15 residues. Germline CDR1 and CDR2: SGDLS and YYNGEE. The CDR3 reads CASSEAGGDYNEQFF. CDR3 nucleotide sequence: TGTGCCAGCAGTGAAGCGGGAGGGGACTACAATGAGCAGTTCTTC.

V usage is TRBV11-3 and J usage is TRBJ2-6, with 8 bases aligning to TRBD2. Losses at the gene ends were 8 bases for V and 0 bases for J; bases not matched to a gene: 3. Germline V gives CDR1 SGHNT, CDR2 YENEEA. This CDR3 is 15 amino acids long. Written as DNA, the CDR3 is TGTGCCAGCTCCGGGGGGGCCTCTGGGGCCAACGTCCTGACTTTC. This sequence encodes CASSGGASGANVLTF. The variable domain in full, completed from reference TRBV11-3 and TRBJ2-6, reads EAGVVQSPRYKIIEKKQPVAFWCNPISGHNTLYWYLQNLGQGPELLIRYENEEAVDDSQLPKDRFSAERLKGVDSTLKIQPAELGDSAVYLCASSGGASGANVLTFGAGSRLTVL.

The rearrangement links TRBV3-1 (or the pseudogene TRBV3-2) to TRBJ2-2; a possible D gene is TRBD2 (5 bases). In germline, CDR1 is LGHDT, CDR2 YNNKEL (reference sequence). There are 14 residues in the CDR3. V shed 5 bases and J shed 6 bases, with 13 bases lying between them. CDR3 coding DNA: TGTGCCAGCAGCACCGTTAGCGTCGCCGGGGAGCTGTTTTTT. Translated: CASSTVSVAGELFF.

The chain uses TRBV20-1 and TRBJ2-1; possibly TRBD2 for D (6 bases). V lost 3 bases, J lost 4 bases, and 19 bases lay in between. The germline V gene has CDR1 DFQATT and CDR2 SNEGSKA (reference sequence). This CDR3 has 16 amino acids. The CDR3 sequence: CSASIPGVTLYNEQFF. The CDR3, as DNA: TGCAGTGCTAGTATCCCGGGAGTCACCCTATACAATGAGCAGTTCTTC.

The chain employs TRBV28 and TRBJ2-3, with 10 bases lining up with TRBD2. The CDR3 is 16 residues long. V lost 3 bases to trimming and J lost 4 bases; unmatched junction nucleotides: 7. Germline V gene sequence: CDR1 MDHEN, CDR2 SYDVKM. The DNA for the CDR3 is TGTGCCAGCAGTTTTATTGGGAGCGGGAGGGCAGATACGCAGTATTTT. Translation: CASSFIGSGRADTQYF.

This clone was seen only once. The chain uses TRBV27 and TRBJ1-1; 7 nucleotides align to TRBD1. The CDR3 contains 13 residues. CDR1 and CDR2 from the germline V gene are MNHEY and SMNVEV (reference sequence). Germline trimming cut 3 bases from V and 4 bases from J; bases unmatched to any gene: 2. In DNA form, the CDR3 reads TGTGCCAGCAGTTTCTACAGGGGCACTGAAGCTTTCTTT. Translation gives CASSFYRGTEAFF.

The rearrangement uses TRBV6-5 and TRBJ1-1; 9 bases match TRBD1. Germline lookup yields CDR1 MNHEY and CDR2 SVGAGI. Unmatched junction bases numbered 8, after V lost 6 bases and J lost 6 bases. The CDR3 runs 14 residues. The CDR3 nucleotides are TGTGCCAGCAGAAGGACAGGGGCCGAGGCTGAAGCTTTCTTT. Encoded protein: CASRRTGAEAEAFF.

The J gene is TRBJ2-3, the V gene TRBV4-1, with D possibly being TRBD2 (5 bases). Germline CDR1 is MGHRA and CDR2 is YSYEKL. This CDR3 comprises 15 residues. The V end was cut by 4 bases, the J end by 14 bases, with 25 bases between. As DNA, the CDR3 is TGCGCCAGCAGCCCTGGAAGACTATTCGAGTCCAGGCGGTATTTT. This codes for CASSPGRLFESRRYF.

In the case of this clone: Other DNA sequences of this sample code for an identical CDR3. CDR3 DNA sequence: TGTGCCAGTAGTATCGAGGGACAGGGGAACACTGAAGCTTTCTTT. Protein product: CASSIEGQGNTEAFF. This sequence joins TRBV19 and TRBJ1-1, with 9 bases fitting TRBD1. Per the germline V gene, CDR1 is LNHDA and CDR2 is SQIVND (reference sequence). This CDR3 contains 15 residues. V lost 3 bases, J lost 1 base, and 3 bases stayed unmatched.

V usage is TRBV7-3 and J usage is TRBJ2-6; D gene uncertain. CDR3 length: 16 amino acids. V was clipped by 5 bases and J by 0 bases, with 11 bases between them. Germline values: CDR1 SGHTA, CDR2 FQGTGA. Written as DNA, the CDR3 is TGTGCCAGCAGCCCCCTCCCCGGCTCTGGGGCCAACGTCCTGACTTTC. It yields the protein CASSPLPGSGANVLTF.

The chain couples TRBV13 to TRBJ1-2; 8 bases align to TRBD1. The CDR3 spans 14 residues. Looked up from germline, CDR1 is PRHDT and CDR2 is FYEKMQ (reference sequence). With 7 bases clipped from V and 4 bases from J, the junction kept 8 bases outside the gene matches. The CDR3 region has the DNA TGTGCCAGCACCGCGACAGGGGTAGCCTATGGCTACACCTTC. It encodes CASTATGVAYGYTF.

Only one count was recorded for this clone. The chain uses TRBV4-1 and TRBJ2-4; 10 bases fit TRBD1. V lost 6 bases to trimming and J lost 6 bases; unmatched junction nucleotides: 14. The CDR3 contains 17 residues. Germline V gene lookup returns CDR1 MGHRA and CDR2 YSYEKL. The CDR3 loop is CASSASLLGQGLNIQYF. Here the CDR3 DNA reads TGCGCCAGCAGTGCCTCCCTACTGGGACAGGGGCTAAACATTCAGTACTTC.

The V call is TRBV6-1, the J call TRBJ2-1; 7 positions match TRBD2. CDR1 MNHNS and CDR2 SASEGT come from the germline V gene. V gave up 6 bases and J gave up 7 bases; unmatched junction bases: 3. There are 12 residues in the CDR3. CDR3 amino acids: CASSSGLNEQFF. CDR3 in DNA: TGTGCCAGCAGCTCGGGACTAAATGAGCAGTTCTTC.

This chain joins TRBV4-3 and TRBJ2-1; 9 bases line up with TRBD2. The CDR3 sequence is 14 residues long. J was trimmed by 9 bases and V by 4 bases; bases with no gene match: 7. Germline CDR1 is LGHNA and CDR2 is YSLEER. The chain's CDR3 is CASSRTSAIGEQFF. CDR3 in DNA: TGCGCCAGCAGCCGGACTAGCGCGATTGGTGAGCAGTTCTTC.

V usage is TRBV19 and J usage is TRBJ2-4; possibly TRBD2 for D (5 bases). The germline gives CDR1 LNHDA, CDR2 SQIVND (reference sequence). Trimming left V 7 bases short and J 0 bases short, with 10 bases between. The CDR3 has 14 residues. CDR3 sequence: CASTASGAKNIQYF. CDR3 nucleotide sequence: TGTGCCAGTACTGCAAGCGGAGCCAAAAACATTCAGTACTTC.

The CDR3 loop is CASSDVDRGNQPQHF. The CDR3, as DNA: TGTGCCAGCAGTGACGTTGACAGGGGGAATCAGCCCCAGCATTTT. The chain has TRBV2 and TRBJ1-5; 9 nucleotides align to TRBD1. The V and J ends lost 3 bases and 4 bases, in that order; junction bases with no gene match: 4. The CDR3 is made up of 15 amino acids. Germline V gene sequence: CDR1 SNHLY, CDR2 FYNNEI.

The V gene is TRBV5-1, the J gene TRBJ1-5; D unresolved. Germline V gene lookup returns CDR1 SGHRS and CDR2 YFSETQ. Trimming stripped 4 bases from V and 4 bases from J, with 15 bases between. The CDR3 is made up of 15 amino acids. The CDR3 protein is CASSVDTRGNQPQHF. The CDR3 DNA sequence: TGCGCCAGCAGCGTCGACACCCGTGGAAATCAGCCCCAGCATTTT.